This T cell receptor beta chain was retrieved from a study of blood T cell repertoires in COVID-19. CDR3 size: 13 residues. Germline V CDR1 and CDR2: PRHDT, FYEKMQ (reference sequence). The V end was cut by 2 bases, the J end by 9 bases, with 11 bases between. The assay was immunoSEQ multiplex PCR, and TCRdb's table has in-frame clones only and misses some. The sample lists 200,000 to 250,000 clones, roughly 84% occurring once. V and J are TRBV13 and TRBJ2-1; TRBD1 is a possible D gene (5 bases). The specimen sequenced was peripheral blood. The receptor's source is a woman older than 75 with active or convalescent COVID-19. CDR3 coding DNA: TGTGCCAGCAGCTTAATTAACAGGTTTGAGCAGTTCTTC. This translates into CASSLINRFEQFF.